Each of the 14 T cell receptor beta chains below was sequenced from the same sample in a study of blood T cell repertoires in COVID-19. Generated by immunoSEQ multiplex PCR, the TCRdb table keeps only in-frame clones and is missing some. Of about 54,000 clones listed, about 91% are singletons. Sequenced: peripheral blood. The source is a woman aged 55-70 years with active or convalescent COVID-19.

This chain connects TRBV3-1 (or the pseudogene TRBV3-2) to TRBJ2-1; 12 bases match TRBD2. Germline loops: CDR1 LGHDT, CDR2 YNNKEL (reference sequence). This CDR3 spans 16 amino acids. J gave up 9 bases and V 4 bases, and 10 bases lay outside the gene matches. The CDR3 DNA is TGTGCCAGCAGCCCGTCCCTAGCGGGAGGGGGTGGTGAGCAGTTCTTC. It codes for CASSPSLAGGGGEQFF.

J is TRBJ2-7 and V is TRBV6-6; TRBD1 matches 11 bases. CDR1 MNHNY and CDR2 SVGAGI come from the germline V gene (reference sequence). Trimming removed 2 bases from V and 3 bases from J; junction bases left unmatched: 3. This CDR3 has 15 amino acids. The CDR3 nucleotides are TGTGCCAGCAGTTACGGGACAGGGGGGGACTACGAGCAGTACTTC. This gives the protein CASSYGTGGDYEQYF.

The chain is built from TRBV2 and TRBJ2-6; 7 nucleotides agree with TRBD1. Germline loops: CDR1 SNHLY, CDR2 FYNNEI. Trimming cost V 6 bases and J 0 bases; bases outside gene matches: 8. The CDR3 spans 17 residues. As DNA, the CDR3 is TGTGCCAGCAGGACGACAGGGTCCCCCTCTGGGGCCAACGTCCTGACTTTC. Amino acids: CASRTTGSPSGANVLTF.

The chain links TRBV7-3 to TRBJ2-5; D is possibly TRBD1 (5 bases). This CDR3 region has 13 residues. Germline loops: CDR1 SGHTA, CDR2 FQGTGA. V dropped 5 bases and J dropped 4 bases, with 11 bases sitting between them. DNA of the CDR3: TGTGCCAGCAGCGCAGGGTCATCAGAGACCCAGTACTTC. It encodes CASSAGSSETQYF.

The J gene is TRBJ1-2, the V gene TRBV28; maybe TRBD1 (5 bases). CDR3 length: 13 residues. In germline, CDR1 is MDHEN, CDR2 SYDVKM. Deletions cut 7 bases from V and 6 bases from J, with 15 bases between. CDR3 loop: CASKDLTGHGYTF. DNA for the CDR3: TGTGCCAGCAAAGACCTCACAGGTCATGGCTACACCTTC.

This clone was detected only once. The chain has TRBV5-1 and TRBJ2-5, with TRBD2 identical over 8 bases. The CDR3 length is 15 residues. Germline V gives CDR1 SGHRS, CDR2 YFSETQ. V dropped 4 bases and J dropped 1; count of bases not matched to a gene: 6. CDR3 residues: CASSEIAGTQETQYF. In DNA form, the CDR3 reads TGCGCCAGCAGCGAGATAGCGGGGACCCAAGAGACCCAGTACTTC.

The count of this clone is one. This chain links TRBV3-1 (or the pseudogene TRBV3-2) with TRBJ2-1; D unclear. CDR1 is LGHDT, CDR2 YNNKEL, per germline (reference sequence). V was trimmed by 1 base and J by 2 bases, leaving 15 bases between them. This CDR3 contains 17 residues. CDR3 loop: CASSQGEKRRPYNEQFF. The CDR3 DNA sequence: TGTGCCAGCAGCCAAGGTGAGAAGAGGAGACCCTACAATGAGCAGTTCTTC.

This clone was observed a single time. The rearrangement links TRBV30 to TRBJ1-6; tentatively, D is TRBD1 (5 bases). The CDR3 runs 13 residues. The V gene's germline CDR1 is GTSNPN and CDR2 SVGIG (reference sequence). The V end was cut by 4 bases, the J end by 7 bases, with 11 bases between. CDR3 residues: CAWMKGHNSPLHF. CDR3 sequence (DNA): TGTGCCTGGATGAAGGGGCACAATTCACCCCTCCACTTT. Filled out from reference TRBV30 and TRBJ1-6, the complete variable domain reads SQTIHQWPATLVQPVGSPLSLECTVEGTSNPNLYWYRQAAGRGLQLLFYSVGIGQISSEVPQNLSASRPQDRQFILSSKKLLLSDSGFYLCAWMKGHNSPLHFGNGTRLTVT.

V is TRBV19 and J is TRBJ2-3; 12 bases map to TRBD2. Trimming at V came to 6 bases and at J to 3 bases, leaving 4 bases not matched to a gene. In germline, CDR1 is LNHDA, CDR2 SQIVND (reference sequence). The CDR3 spans 15 residues. CDR3: CASSTSGGPTDTQYF. In DNA, the CDR3 is TGTGCCAGTAGCACTAGCGGGGGGCCTACAGATACGCAGTATTTT.

In this sample, this clone turned up a few times. The chain combines TRBV28 with TRBJ1-2; 10 bases map to TRBD1. The germline gives CDR1 MDHEN, CDR2 SYDVKM. The V and J ends lost 2 bases and 8 bases, in that order; junction bases with no gene match: 2. The CDR3 spans 13 residues. The CDR3 nucleotides are TGTGCCAGCAGTTTAGACAGGGGGCGAGGCTACACCTTC. Translation: CASSLDRGRGYTF.

The chain links TRBV5-1 to TRBJ2-5; D is possibly TRBD1 (6 bases). Germline V gene lookup returns CDR1 SGHRS and CDR2 YFSETQ. The CDR3 totals 16 residues. Trimming stripped 6 bases from V and 3 bases from J, with 21 bases between. CDR3 amino acids: CASKVAPGGVEETQYF. DNA of the CDR3: TGCGCCAGCAAAGTGGCCCCTGGGGGCGTAGAAGAGACCCAGTACTTC. The whole variable domain, remainder taken from reference TRBV5-1 and TRBJ2-5, is KAGVTQTPRYLIKTRGQQVTLSCSPISGHRSVSWYQQTPGQGLQFLFEYFSETQRNKGNFPGRFSGRQFSNSRSEMNVSTLELGDSALYLCASKVAPGGVEETQYFGPGTRLLVL.

The chain carries TRBV6-5 and TRBJ2-3; 7 bases agree with TRBD1. With 6 bases clipped from V and 3 bases from J, the junction kept 9 bases outside the gene matches. CDR3 length: 15 residues. Germline CDR1 MNHEY, CDR2 SVGAGI. Written as DNA, the CDR3 is TGTGCCAGCAGCCGAGGATACAGGGGTACAGATACGCAGTATTTT. Residues: CASSRGYRGTDTQYF.

This chain uses TRBV11-3 with TRBJ2-7, with D possibly TRBD2 on 5 matching bases. Germline V gene lookup returns CDR1 SGHNT and CDR2 YENEEA. Trimming took off 4 bases at V and 4 bases at J, with 11 bases between the two ends. CDR3 length equals 13 residues. The CDR3 coding sequence is TGTGCCAGCAGCTCGGGTGAGGGATACGAGCAGTACTTC. It specifies CASSSGEGYEQYF.

Only one count was recorded for this clone. The V and J genes are TRBV30 and TRBJ2-1; TRBD2 matches 7 bases. This CDR3 contains 13 residues. V dropped 8 bases and J dropped 0; count of bases not matched to a gene: 4. The germline V gene has CDR1 GTSNPN and CDR2 SVGIG (reference sequence). This CDR3 reads CAQRDSSYNEQFF. The CDR3 DNA follows: TGTGCCCAGCGGGATAGCTCCTACAATGAGCAGTTCTTC.